Given below is one TCR beta chain in context. Time point: persistent/refractory GD, antithyroid drugs over 5 years with positive TRAb. Researchers made the TCR library from RNA that was extracted from PBMCs. Diagnoses of Graves' disease were made by American Thyroid Association guidelines. Those enrolled as patients came out of an endocrinology department in Xi'an, China. EDTA tubes held approximately 9 milliliters of peripheral blood from each patient. In building TCR beta libraries, iRepertoire HTBI primers were used together with Arm-PCR of CDR3 regions. TCRdb independently ran MiXCR on the multiplex PCR reads; one entry per CDR3 protein. The sample includes more than 300,000 distinct CDR3 sequences, approximately 23% of them seen just once. The sample originates from a study of regulatory T cells in long-lasting Graves disease. Source: peripheral blood mononuclear cells (PBMCs), taken when the disease was refractory, from a patient treated with antithyroid drugs. The clonotype comes from a middle-aged woman with Graves disease.

The CDR3: CASSRAGGAEQYF. The CDR3 DNA reads TGTGCCAGCAGCCGCGCGGGGGGAGCCGAGCAGTACTTC. The chain links TRBV7-9 to TRBJ2-7; 8 bases align to TRBD2. Germline assignment: CDR1 SEHNR and CDR2 FQNEAQ (reference sequence). Unmatched junction bases numbered 6, after V lost 5 bases and J lost 6 bases. CDR3 length: 13 amino acids.